The rows below give T cell receptor beta chains drawn from one sample of a study of T cell changes during pregnancy in multiple sclerosis. Assay: immunoSEQ multiplex PCR; the TCRdb copy retains only in-frame clones and omits some. This sample has about 23,000 clones, with 86% found just once. This specimen was CD4+ T cells from peripheral blood mononuclear cells, taken in the first trimester of pregnancy. Receptors were obtained from a female donor in good health, enrolled as a control in a pregnancy study. The CDR3 runs from the conserved cysteine through the conserved F or W. The order of the fields is CDR3 length, D gene, V gene, clone size, J gene, CDR3 DNA, CDR3 protein. The D gene is left open where the match is weak. Clone size is stated in some rows and not others, as once, few, many or a class when expanded.

14	NA	TRBV5-1	NA	TRBJ2-3	TGCGCCAGCAGCTTTGACAGTAGCACAGATACGCAGTATTTT	CASSFDSSTDTQYF
14	TRBD1	TRBV30	NA	TRBJ1-1	TGTGCCCATAACAGGGGGCAGATGAGCACTGAAGCTTTCTTT	CAHNRGQMSTEAFF
11	TRBD2	TRBV30	NA	TRBJ2-1	TGTGCCTGGAGTGGTGCGGGAGAGTCGTTCTTC	CAWSGAGESFF
14	NA	TRBV19	NA	TRBJ1-1	TGTGCCAGTGAACTCGGGGGATTTGGCACTGAAGCTTTCTTT	CASELGGFGTEAFF
13	NA	TRBV29-1	few	TRBJ2-3	TGCAGCGTTGATTCGGGATTCACAGATACGCAGTATTTT	CSVDSGFTDTQYF
15	TRBD1	TRBV6-5	NA	TRBJ1-6	TGTGCCAGCAGTTACTTTGACAGGGCTAATTCACCCCTCCACTTT	CASSYFDRANSPLHF
14	TRBD1	TRBV7-6	NA	TRBJ2-2	TGTGCCAGCAGCGGGCAGGGGGCGAACGGGGAGCTGTTTTTT	CASSGQGANGELFF
14	TRBD1	TRBV5-1	NA	TRBJ1-1	TGCGCCAGCAGCTTGGACAGGGGGCGAGTGGAAGCTTTCTTT	CASSLDRGRVEAFF
14	TRBD1	TRBV4-2	NA	TRBJ1-2	TGTGCCAGCAGCCCCCGGGACAGGGATTATGGCTACACCTTC	CASSPRDRDYGYTF
15	TRBD2	TRBV7-2	NA	TRBJ2-3	TGTGCCAGCAGCTCGCGGGGGGGGGTCACAGATACGCAGTATTTT	CASSSRGGVTDTQYF
15	TRBD1	TRBV6-6	few	TRBJ1-5	TGTGCCAGCACCGAGACAGGGGGCGACAATCAGCCCCAGCATTTT	CASTETGGDNQPQHF
15	TRBD1	TRBV5-1	NA	TRBJ2-3	TGCGCCAGCAGCTTGGTGCAGGGGGTAACAGATACGCAGTATTTT	CASSLVQGVTDTQYF
14	NA	TRBV18	NA	TRBJ2-7	TGTGCCAGCTCACCGGTCGGAGGGTCCTACGAGCAGTACTTC	CASSPVGGSYEQYF
11	TRBD1	TRBV30	NA	TRBJ1-2	TGTGCCTGGATACAGGGGGCTGGCTACACCTTC	CAWIQGAGYTF
16	TRBD1	TRBV5-4	NA	TRBJ2-2	TGTGCCAGCAGCTCCCGGGACAGGGGGCGATCCGGGGAGCTGTTTTTT	CASSSRDRGRSGELFF
13	NA	TRBV2	NA	TRBJ2-3	TGTGCCAGCAGTAAGCCTGCCTCAGATACGCAGTATTTT	CASSKPASDTQYF